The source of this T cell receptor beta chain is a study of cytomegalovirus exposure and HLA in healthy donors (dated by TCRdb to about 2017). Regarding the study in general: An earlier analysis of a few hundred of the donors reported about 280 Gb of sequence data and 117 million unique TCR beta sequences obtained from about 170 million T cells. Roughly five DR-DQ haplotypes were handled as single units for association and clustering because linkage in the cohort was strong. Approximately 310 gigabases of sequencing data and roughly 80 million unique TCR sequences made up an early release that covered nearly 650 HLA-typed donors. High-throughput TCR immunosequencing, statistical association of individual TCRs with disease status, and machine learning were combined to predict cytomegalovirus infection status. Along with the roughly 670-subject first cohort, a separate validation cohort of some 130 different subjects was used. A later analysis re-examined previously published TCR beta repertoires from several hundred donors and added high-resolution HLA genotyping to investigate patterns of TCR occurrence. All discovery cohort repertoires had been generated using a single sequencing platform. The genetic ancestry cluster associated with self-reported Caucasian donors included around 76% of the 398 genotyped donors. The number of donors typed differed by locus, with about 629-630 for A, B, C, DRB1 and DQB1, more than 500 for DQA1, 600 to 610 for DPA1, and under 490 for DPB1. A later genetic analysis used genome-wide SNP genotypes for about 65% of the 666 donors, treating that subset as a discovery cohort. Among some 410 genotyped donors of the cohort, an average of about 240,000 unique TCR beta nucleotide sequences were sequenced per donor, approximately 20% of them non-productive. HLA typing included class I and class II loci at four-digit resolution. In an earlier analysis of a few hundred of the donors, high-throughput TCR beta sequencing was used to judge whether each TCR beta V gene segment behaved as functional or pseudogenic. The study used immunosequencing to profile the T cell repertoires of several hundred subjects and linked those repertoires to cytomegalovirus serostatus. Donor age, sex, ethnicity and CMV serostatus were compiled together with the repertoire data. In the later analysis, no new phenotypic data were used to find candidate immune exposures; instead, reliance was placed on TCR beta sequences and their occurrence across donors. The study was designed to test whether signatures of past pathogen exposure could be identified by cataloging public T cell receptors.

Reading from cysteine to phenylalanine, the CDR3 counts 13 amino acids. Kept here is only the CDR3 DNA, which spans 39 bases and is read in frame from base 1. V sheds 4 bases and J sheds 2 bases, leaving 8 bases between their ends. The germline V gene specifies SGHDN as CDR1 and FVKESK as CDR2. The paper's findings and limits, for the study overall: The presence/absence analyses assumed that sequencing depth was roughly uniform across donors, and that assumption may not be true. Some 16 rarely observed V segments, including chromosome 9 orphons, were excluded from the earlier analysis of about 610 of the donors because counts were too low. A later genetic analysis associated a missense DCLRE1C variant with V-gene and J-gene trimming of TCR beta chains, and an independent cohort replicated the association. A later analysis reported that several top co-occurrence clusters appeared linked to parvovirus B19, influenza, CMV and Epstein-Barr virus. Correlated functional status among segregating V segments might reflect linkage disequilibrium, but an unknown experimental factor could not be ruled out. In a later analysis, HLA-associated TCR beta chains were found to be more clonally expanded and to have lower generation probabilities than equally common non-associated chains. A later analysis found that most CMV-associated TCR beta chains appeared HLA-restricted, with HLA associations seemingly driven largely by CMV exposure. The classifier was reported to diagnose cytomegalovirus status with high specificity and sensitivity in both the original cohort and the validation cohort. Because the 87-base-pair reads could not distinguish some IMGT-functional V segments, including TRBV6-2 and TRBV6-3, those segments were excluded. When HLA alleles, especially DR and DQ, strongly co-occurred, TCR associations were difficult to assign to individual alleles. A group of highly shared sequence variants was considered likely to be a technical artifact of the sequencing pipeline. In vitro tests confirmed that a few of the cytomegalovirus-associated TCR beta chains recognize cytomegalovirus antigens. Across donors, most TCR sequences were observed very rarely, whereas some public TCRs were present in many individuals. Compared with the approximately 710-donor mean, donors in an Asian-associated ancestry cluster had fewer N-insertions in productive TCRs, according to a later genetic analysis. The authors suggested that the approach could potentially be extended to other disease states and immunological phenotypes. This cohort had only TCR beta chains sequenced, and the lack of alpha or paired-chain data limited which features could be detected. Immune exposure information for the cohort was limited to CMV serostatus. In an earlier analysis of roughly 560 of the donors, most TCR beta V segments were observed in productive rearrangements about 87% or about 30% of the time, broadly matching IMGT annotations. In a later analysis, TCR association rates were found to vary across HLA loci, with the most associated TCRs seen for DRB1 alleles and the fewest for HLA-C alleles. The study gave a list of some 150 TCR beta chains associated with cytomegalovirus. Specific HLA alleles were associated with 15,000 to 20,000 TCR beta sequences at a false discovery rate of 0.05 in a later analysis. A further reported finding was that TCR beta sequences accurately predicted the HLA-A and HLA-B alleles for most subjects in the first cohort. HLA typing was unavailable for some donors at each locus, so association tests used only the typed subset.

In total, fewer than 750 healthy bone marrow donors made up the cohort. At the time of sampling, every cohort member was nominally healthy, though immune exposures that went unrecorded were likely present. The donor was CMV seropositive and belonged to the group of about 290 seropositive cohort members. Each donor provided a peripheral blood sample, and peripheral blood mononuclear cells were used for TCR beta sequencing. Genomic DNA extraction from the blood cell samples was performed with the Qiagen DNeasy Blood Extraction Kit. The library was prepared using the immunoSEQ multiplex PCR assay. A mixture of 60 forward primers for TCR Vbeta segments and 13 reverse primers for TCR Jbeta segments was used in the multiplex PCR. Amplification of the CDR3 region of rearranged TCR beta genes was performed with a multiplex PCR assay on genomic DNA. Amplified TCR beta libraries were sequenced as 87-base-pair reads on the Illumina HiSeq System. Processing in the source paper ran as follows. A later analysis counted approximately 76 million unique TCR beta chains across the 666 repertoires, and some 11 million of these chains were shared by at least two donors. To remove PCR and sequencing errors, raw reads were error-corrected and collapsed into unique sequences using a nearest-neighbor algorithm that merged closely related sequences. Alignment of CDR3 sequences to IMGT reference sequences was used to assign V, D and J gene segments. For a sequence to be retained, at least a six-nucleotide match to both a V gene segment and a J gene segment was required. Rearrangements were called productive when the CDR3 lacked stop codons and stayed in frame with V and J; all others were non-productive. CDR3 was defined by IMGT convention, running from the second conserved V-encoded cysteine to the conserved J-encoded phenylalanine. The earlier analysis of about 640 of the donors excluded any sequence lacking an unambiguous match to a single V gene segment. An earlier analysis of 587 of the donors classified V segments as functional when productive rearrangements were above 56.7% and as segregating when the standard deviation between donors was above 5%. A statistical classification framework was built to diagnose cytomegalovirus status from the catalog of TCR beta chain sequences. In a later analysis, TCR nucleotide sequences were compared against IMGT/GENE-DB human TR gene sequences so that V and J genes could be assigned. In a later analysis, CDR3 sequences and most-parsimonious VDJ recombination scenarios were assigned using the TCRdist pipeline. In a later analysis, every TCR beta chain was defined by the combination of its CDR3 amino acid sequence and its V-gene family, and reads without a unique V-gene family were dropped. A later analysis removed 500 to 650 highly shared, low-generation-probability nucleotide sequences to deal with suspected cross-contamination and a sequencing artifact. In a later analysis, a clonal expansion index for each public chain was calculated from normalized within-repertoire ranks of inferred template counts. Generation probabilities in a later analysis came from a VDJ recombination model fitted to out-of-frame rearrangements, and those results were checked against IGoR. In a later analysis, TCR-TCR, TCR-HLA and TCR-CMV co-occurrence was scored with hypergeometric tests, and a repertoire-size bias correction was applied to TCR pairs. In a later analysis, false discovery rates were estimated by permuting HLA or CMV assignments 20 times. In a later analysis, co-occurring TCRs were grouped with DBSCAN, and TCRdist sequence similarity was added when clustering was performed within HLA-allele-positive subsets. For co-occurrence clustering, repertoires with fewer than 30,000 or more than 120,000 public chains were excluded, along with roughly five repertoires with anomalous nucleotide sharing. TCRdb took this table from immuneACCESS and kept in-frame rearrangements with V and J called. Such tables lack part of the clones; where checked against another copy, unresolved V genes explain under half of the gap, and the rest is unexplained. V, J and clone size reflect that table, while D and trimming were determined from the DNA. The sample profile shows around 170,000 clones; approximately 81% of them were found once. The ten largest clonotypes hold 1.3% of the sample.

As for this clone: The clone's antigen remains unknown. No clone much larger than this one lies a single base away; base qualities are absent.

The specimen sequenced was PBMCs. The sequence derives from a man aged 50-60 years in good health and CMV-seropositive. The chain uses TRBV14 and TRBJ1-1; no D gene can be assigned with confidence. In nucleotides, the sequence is TGTGCCAGCAGCCCTGGGCCTAACACTGAAGCTTTCTTT. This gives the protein CASSPGPNTEAFF.